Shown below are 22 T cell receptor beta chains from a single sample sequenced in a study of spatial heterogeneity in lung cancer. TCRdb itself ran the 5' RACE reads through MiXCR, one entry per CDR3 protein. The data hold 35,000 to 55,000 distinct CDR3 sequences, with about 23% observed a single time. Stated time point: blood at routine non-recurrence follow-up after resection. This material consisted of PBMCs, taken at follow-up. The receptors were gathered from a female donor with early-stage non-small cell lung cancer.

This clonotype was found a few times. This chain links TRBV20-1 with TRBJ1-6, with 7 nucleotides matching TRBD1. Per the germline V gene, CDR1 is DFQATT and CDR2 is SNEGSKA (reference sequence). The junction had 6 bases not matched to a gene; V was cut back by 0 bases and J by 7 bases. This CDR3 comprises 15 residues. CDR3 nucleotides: TGCAGTGCTAGAGAATGGGGACAGCTCAATTCACCCCTCCACTTT. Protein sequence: CSAREWGQLNSPLHF.

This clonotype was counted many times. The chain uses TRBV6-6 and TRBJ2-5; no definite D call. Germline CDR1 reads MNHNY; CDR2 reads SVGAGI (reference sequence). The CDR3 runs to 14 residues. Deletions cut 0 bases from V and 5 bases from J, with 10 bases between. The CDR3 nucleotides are TGTGCCAGCAGTTACTCGAAAGTTACGGAGACCCAGTACTTC. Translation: CASSYSKVTETQYF.

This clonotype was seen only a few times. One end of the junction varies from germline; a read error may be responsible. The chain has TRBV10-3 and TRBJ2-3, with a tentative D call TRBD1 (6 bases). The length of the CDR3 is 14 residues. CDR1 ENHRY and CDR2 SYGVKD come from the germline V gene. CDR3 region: CVISPGATTDTQYF. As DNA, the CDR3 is TGTGTCATCAGTCCAGGGGCAACTACAGATACGCAGTATTTT.

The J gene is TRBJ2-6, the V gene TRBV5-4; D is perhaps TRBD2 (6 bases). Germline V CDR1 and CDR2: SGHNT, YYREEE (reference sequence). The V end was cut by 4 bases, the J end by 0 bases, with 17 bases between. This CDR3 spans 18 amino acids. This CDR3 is CASSPSASVNSGANVLTF. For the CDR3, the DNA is TGTGCCAGCAGCCCCTCGGCTAGCGTGAACTCTGGGGCCAACGTCCTGACTTTC.

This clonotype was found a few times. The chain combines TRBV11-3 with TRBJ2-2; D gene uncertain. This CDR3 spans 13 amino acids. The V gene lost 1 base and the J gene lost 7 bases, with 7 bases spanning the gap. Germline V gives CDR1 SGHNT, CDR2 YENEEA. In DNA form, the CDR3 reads TGTGCCAGCAGCTTAGGCCTCTACGGGGAGCTGTTTTTT. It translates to CASSLGLYGELFF.

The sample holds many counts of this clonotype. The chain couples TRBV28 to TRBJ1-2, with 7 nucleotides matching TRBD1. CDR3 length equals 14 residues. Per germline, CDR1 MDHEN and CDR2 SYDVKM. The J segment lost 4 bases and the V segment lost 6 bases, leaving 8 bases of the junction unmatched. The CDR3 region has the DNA TGTGCCAGCAGCCCGCCCGGGACAGTCTATGGCTACACCTTC. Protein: CASSPPGTVYGYTF.

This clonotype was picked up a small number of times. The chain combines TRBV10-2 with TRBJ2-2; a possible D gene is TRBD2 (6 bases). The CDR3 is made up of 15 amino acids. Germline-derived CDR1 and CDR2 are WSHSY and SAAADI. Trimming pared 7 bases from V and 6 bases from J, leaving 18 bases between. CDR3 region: CASKIGGSEAGELFF. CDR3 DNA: TGCGCCAGCAAAATCGGAGGGAGTGAGGCCGGGGAGCTGTTTTTT.

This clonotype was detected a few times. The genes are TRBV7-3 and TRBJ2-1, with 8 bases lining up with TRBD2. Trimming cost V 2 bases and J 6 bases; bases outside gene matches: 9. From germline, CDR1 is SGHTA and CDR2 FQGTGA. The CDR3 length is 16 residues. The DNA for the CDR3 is TGTGCCAGCAGCTTACGCCCCGGGAGGGCCAGCAATGAGCAGTTCTTC. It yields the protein CASSLRPGRASNEQFF.

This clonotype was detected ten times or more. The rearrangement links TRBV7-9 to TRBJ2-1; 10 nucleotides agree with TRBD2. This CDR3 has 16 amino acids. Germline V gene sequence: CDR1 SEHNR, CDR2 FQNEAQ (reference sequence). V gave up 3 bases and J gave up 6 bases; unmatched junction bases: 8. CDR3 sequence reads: CASSFLASGRFNEQFF. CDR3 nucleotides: TGTGCCAGCAGCTTCTTGGCTAGCGGGAGATTCAATGAGCAGTTCTTC.

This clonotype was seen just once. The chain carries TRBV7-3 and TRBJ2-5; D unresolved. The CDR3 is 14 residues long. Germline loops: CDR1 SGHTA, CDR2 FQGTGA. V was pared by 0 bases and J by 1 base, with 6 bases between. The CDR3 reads CASSLTGSQETQYF. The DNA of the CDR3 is TGTGCCAGCAGCTTAACGGGCAGCCAAGAGACCCAGTACTTC.

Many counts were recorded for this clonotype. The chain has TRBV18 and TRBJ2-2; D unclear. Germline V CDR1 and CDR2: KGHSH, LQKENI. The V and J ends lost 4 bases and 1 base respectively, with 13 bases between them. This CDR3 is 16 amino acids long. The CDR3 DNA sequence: TGTGCCAGCTCACAAAGGCGGCTGGTGAACACCGGGGAGCTGTTTTTT. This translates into CASSQRRLVNTGELFF.

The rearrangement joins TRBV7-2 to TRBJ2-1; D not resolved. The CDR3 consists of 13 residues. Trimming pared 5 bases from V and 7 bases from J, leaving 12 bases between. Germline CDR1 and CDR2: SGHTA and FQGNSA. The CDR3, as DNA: TGTGCCAGCAGCGCCAGACGTCTAAATGAGCAGTTCTTC. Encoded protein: CASSARRLNEQFF. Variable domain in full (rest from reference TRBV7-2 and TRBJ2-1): GAGVSQSPSNKVTEKGKDVELRCDPISGHTALYWYRQSLGQGLEFLIYFQGNSAPDKSGLPSDRFSAERTGGSVSTLTIQRTQQEDSAVYLCASSARRLNEQFFGPGTRLTVL.

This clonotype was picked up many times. The CDR3: CASSLGGGGAHNEQFF. The CDR3 region has the DNA TGTGCCAGCAGTTTAGGTGGCGGGGGGGCCCACAATGAGCAGTTCTTC. The V gene is TRBV12-3 or TRBV12-4, the J gene TRBJ2-1; 9 bases line up with TRBD2. Trimming cost V 1 base and J 5 bases; bases outside gene matches: 6. The CDR3 has 16 residues.

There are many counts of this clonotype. CDR3 DNA sequence: TGTGCCAGTAGTATTGATGGGGACTATGGCTACACCTTC. Protein: CASSIDGDYGYTF. The chain combines TRBV19 with TRBJ1-2; D unresolved. The germline CDR1 and CDR2 sequences are LNHDA and SQIVND (reference sequence). The V and J ends lost 3 bases and 3 bases respectively, with 8 bases between them. The CDR3 is made up of 13 amino acids.

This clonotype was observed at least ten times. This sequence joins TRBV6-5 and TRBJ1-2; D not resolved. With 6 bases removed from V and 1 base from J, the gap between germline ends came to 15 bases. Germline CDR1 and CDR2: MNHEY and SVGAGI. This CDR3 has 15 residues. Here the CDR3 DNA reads TGTGCCAGCAGGCCCCCGGGAGGGCATAACTATGGCTACACCTTC. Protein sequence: CASRPPGGHNYGYTF.

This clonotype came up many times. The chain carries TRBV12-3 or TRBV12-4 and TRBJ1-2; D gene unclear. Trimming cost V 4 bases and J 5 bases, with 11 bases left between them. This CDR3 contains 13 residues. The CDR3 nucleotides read TGTGCCAGCAGTTCGCCACTGGATTATGGCTACACCTTC. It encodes CASSSPLDYGYTF.

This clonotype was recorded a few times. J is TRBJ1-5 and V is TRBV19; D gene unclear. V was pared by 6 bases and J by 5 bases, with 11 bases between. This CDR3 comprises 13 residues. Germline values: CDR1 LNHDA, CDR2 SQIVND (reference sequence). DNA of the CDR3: TGTGCCAGTAGACCTGACACCTATCAGCCCCAGCATTTT. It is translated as CASRPDTYQPQHF.

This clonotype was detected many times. The CDR3 DNA is TGCAGCGCCTCGGACGGGCCCAGGGGAGGTGAAAAACTGTTTTTT. Protein: CSASDGPRGGEKLFF. J is TRBJ1-4 and V is TRBV29-1, with D perhaps TRBD1 (6 bases). CDR1 is SQVTM and CDR2 is ANQGSEA in the germline V gene. The CDR3 covers 15 residues. Deletions cut 7 bases from V and 7 bases from J, with 22 bases between.

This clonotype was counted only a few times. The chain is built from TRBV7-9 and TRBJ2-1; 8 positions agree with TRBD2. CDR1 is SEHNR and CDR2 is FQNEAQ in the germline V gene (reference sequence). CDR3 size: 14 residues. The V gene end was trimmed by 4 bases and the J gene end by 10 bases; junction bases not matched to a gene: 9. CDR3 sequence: CASSSGTRFWEQFF. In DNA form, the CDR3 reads TGTGCCAGCAGCTCCGGGACTAGGTTTTGGGAGCAGTTCTTC.

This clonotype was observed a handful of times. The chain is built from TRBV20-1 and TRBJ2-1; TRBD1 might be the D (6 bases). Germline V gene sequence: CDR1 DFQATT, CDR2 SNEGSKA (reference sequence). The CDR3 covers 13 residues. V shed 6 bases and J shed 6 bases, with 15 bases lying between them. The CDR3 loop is CSAPRHRVNEQFF. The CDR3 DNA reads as TGCAGTGCCCCTAGACACAGGGTCAATGAGCAGTTCTTC.

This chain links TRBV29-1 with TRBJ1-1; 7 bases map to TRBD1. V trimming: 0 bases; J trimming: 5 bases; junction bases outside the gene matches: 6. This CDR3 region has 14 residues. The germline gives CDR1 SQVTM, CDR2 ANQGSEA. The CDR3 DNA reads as TGCAGCGTTGAAGACTCCGGACAGGAGACTGAAGCTTTCTTT. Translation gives CSVEDSGQETEAFF.

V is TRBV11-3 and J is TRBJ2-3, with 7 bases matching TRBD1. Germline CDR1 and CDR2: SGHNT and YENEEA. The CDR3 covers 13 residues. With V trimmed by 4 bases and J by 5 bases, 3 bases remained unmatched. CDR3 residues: CASSSGQEDTQYF. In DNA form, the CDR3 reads TGTGCCAGCAGCTCAGGACAGGAAGATACGCAGTATTTT.